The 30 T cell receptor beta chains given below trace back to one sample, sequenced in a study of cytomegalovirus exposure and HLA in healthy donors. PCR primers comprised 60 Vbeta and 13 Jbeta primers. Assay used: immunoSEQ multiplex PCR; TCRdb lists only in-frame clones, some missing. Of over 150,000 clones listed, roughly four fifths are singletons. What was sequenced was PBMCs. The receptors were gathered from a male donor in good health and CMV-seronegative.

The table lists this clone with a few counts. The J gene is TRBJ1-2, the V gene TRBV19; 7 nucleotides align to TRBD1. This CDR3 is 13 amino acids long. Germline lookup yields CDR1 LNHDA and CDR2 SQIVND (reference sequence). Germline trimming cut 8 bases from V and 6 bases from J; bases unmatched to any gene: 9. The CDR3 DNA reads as TGTGCCAGTTCGACAGGGCATTTGGATGGCTACACCTTC. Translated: CASSTGHLDGYTF.

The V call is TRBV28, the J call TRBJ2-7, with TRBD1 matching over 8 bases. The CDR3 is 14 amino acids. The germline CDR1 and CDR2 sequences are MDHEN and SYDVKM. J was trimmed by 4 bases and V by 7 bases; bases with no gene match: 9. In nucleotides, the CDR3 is TGTGCCAGCAACCGACAGGGGCCGAGGTACGAGCAGTACTTC. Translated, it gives CASNRQGPRYEQYF.

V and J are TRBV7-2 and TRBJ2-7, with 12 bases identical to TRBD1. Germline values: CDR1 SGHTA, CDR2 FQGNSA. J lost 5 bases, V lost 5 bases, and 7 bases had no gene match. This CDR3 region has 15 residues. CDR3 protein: CASSRWGQGANEQYF. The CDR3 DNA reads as TGTGCCAGCAGCAGATGGGGACAGGGGGCTAACGAGCAGTACTTC.

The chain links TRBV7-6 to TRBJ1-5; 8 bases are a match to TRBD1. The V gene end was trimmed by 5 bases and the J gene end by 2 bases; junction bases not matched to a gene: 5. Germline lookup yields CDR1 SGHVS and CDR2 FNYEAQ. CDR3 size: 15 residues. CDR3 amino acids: CASSQQTGGNQPQHF. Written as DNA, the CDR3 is TGTGCCAGCAGCCAGCAGACAGGGGGCAATCAGCCCCAGCATTTT. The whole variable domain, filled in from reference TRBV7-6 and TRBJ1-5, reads GAGVSQSPRYKVTKRGQDVALRCDPISGHVSLYWYRQALGQGPEFLTYFNYEAQQDKSGLPNDRFSAERPEGSISTLTIQRTEQRDSAMYRCASSQQTGGNQPQHFGDGTRLSIL.

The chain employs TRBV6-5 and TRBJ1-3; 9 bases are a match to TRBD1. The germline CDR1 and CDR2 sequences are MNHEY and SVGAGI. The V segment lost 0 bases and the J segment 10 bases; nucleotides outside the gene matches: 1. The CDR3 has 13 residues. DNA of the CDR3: TGTGCCAGCAGTTACTCCGGGACAGGGACCATATATTTT. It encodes CASSYSGTGTIYF.

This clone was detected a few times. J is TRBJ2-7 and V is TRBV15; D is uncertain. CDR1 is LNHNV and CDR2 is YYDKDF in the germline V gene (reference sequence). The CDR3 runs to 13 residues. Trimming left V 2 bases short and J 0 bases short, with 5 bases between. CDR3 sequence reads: CATSRTTSYEQYF. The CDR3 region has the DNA TGTGCCACCAGCAGAACAACCTCCTACGAGCAGTACTTC.

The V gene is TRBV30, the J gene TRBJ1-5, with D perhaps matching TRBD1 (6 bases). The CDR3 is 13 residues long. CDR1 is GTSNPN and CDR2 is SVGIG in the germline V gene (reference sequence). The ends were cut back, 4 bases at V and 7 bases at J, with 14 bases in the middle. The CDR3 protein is CAWTLGGRQPQHF. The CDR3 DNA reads TGTGCCTGGACCCTCGGGGGGCGGCAGCCCCAGCATTTT. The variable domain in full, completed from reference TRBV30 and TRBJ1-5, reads SQTIHQWPATLVQPVGSPLSLECTVEGTSNPNLYWYRQAAGRGLQLLFYSVGIGQISSEVPQNLSASRPQDRQFILSSKKLLLSDSGFYLCAWTLGGRQPQHFGDGTRLSIL.

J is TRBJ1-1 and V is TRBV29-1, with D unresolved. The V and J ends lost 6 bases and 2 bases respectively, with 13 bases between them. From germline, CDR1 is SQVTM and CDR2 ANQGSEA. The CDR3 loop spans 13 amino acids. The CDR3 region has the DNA TGCAGCGTGGACGACGGACTTAACACTGAAGCTTTCTTT. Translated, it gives CSVDDGLNTEAFF.

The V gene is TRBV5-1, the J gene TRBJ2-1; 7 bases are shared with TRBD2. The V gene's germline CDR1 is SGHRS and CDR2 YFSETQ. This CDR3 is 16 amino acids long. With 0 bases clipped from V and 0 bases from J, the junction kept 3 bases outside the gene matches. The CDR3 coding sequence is TGCGCCAGCAGCTTGGTTCCTAGCGGCTCCTACAATGAGCAGTTCTTC. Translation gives CASSLVPSGSYNEQFF. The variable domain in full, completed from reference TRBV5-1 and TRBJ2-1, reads KAGVTQTPRYLIKTRGQQVTLSCSPISGHRSVSWYQQTPGQGLQFLFEYFSETQRNKGNFPGRFSGRQFSNSRSEMNVSTLELGDSALYLCASSLVPSGSYNEQFFGPGTRLTVL.

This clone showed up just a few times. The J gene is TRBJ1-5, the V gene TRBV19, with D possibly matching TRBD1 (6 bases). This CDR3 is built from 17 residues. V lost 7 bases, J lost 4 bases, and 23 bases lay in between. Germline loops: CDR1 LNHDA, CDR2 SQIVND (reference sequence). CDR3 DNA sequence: TGTGCCAGTACTATCGCTGGGGGGGGCTTTCAAAATCAGCCCCAGCATTTT. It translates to CASTIAGGGFQNQPQHF.

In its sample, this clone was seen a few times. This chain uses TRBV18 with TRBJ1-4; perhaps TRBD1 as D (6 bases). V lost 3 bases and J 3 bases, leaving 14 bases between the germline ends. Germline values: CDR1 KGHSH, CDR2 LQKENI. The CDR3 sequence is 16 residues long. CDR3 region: CASSPAGGSANEKLFF. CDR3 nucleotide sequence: TGTGCCAGCTCACCGGCGGGGGGCTCGGCTAATGAAAAACTGTTTTTT.

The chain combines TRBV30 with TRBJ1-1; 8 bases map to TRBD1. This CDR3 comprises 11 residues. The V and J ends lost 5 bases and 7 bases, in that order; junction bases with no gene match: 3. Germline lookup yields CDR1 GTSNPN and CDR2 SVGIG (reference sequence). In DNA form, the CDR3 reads TGTGCCTGGGGTGGGACAGGTGAAGCTTTCTTT. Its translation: CAWGGTGEAFF.

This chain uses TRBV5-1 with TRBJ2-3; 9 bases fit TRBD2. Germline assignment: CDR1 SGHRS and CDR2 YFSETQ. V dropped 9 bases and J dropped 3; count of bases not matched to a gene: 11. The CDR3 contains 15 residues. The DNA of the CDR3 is TGCGCCACGGGTTTCAGCGGGGGGCCTACAGATACGCAGTATTTT. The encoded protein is CATGFSGGPTDTQYF.

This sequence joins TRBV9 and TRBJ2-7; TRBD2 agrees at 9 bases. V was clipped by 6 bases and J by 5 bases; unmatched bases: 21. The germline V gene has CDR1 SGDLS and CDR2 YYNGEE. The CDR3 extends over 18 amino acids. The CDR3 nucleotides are TGTGCCAGCACCTCCTCCCCCGTACCTAGCGGGAAAGGGCACGAGCAGTACTTC. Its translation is CASTSSPVPSGKGHEQYF.

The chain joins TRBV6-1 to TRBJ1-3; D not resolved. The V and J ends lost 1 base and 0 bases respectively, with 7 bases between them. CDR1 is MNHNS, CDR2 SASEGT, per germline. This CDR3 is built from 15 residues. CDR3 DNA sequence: TGTGCCAGCAGTGAAGTAATCCCCTCTGGAAACACCATATATTTT. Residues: CASSEVIPSGNTIYF.

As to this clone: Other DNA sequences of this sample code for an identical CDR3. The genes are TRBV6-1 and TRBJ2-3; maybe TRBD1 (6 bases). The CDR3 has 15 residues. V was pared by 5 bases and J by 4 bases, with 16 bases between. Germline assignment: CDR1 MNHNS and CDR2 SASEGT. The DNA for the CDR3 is TGTGCCAGCAGTTCTCTCCGGGACACCCCAGATACGCAGTATTTT. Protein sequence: CASSSLRDTPDTQYF.

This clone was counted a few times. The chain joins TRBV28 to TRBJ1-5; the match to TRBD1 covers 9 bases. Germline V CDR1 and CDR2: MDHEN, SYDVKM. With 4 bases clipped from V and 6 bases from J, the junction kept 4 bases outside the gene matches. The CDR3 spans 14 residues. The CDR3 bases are TGTGCCAGCAGTTACGACAGGGGGAGTCAGCCCCAGCATTTT. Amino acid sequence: CASSYDRGSQPQHF.

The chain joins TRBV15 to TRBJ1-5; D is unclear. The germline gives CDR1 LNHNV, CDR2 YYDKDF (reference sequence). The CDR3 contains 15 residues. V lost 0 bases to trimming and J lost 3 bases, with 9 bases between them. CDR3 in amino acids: CATSRDGGLNQPQHF. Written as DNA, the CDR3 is TGTGCCACCAGCAGAGATGGAGGGCTCAATCAGCCCCAGCATTTT.

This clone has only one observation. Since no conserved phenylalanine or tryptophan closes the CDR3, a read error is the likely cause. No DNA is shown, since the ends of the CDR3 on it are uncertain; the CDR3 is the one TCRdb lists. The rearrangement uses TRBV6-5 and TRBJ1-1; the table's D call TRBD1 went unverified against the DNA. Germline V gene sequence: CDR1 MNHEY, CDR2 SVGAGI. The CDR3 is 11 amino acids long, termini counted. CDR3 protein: CASTYKGECVY.

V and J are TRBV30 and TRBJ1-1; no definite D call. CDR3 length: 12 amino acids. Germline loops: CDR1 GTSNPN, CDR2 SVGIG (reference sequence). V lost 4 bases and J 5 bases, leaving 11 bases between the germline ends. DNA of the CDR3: TGTGCCTGGATGAGGAGGGCGACTGAAGCTTTCTTT. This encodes CAWMRRATEAFF.

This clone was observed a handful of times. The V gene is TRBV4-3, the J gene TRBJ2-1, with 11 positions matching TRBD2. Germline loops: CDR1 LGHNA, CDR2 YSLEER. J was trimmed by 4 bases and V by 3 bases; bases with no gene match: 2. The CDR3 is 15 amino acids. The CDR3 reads CASSHGTSGYNEQFF. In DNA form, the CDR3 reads TGCGCCAGCAGCCACGGGACTAGCGGTTACAATGAGCAGTTCTTC.

The CDR3 here is CASSQEAPISGNTIYF. CDR3 nucleotides: TGCGCCAGCAGCCAAGAAGCTCCGATCTCTGGAAACACCATATATTTT. The chain is built from TRBV4-1 and TRBJ1-3; D ambiguous. In germline, CDR1 is MGHRA, CDR2 YSYEKL. The CDR3 loop spans 16 amino acids. Trimming removed 0 bases at V and 0 bases at J, with 9 bases between.

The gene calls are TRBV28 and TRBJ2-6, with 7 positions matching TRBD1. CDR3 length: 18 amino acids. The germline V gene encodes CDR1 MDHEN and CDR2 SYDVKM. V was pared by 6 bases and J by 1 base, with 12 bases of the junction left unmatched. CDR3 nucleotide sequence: TGTGCCAGCAGAATGATGACAGGGTTAAAGTCTGGGGCCAACGTCCTGACTTTC. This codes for CASRMMTGLKSGANVLTF.

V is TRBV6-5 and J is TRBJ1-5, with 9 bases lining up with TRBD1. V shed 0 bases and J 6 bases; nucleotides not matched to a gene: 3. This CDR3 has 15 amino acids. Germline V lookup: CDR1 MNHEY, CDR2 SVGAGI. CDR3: CASSYSRTGVQPQHF. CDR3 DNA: TGTGCCAGCAGTTACTCGAGGACAGGGGTTCAGCCCCAGCATTTT.

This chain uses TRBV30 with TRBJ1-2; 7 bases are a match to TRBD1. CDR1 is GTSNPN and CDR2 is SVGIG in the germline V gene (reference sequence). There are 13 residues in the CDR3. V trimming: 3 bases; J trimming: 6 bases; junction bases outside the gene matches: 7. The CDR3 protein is CAWSRQGMNGYTF. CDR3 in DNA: TGTGCCTGGAGCAGACAGGGCATGAATGGCTACACCTTC. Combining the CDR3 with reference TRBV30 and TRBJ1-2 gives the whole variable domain SQTIHQWPATLVQPVGSPLSLECTVEGTSNPNLYWYRQAAGRGLQLLFYSVGIGQISSEVPQNLSASRPQDRQFILSSKKLLLSDSGFYLCAWSRQGMNGYTFGSGTRLTVV.

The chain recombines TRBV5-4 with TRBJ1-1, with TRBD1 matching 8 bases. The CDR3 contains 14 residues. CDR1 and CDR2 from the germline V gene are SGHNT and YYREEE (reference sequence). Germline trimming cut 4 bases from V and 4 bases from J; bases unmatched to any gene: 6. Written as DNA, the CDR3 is TGTGCCAGCAGCCACGATGACAGGGGCACTGAAGCTTTCTTT. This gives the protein CASSHDDRGTEAFF.

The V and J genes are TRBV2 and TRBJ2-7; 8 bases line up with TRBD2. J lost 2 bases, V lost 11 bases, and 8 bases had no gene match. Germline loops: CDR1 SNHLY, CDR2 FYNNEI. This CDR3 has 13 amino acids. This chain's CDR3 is CAGGGTQTYEQYF. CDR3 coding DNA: TGTGCCGGCGGGGGGACACAGACCTACGAGCAGTACTTC.

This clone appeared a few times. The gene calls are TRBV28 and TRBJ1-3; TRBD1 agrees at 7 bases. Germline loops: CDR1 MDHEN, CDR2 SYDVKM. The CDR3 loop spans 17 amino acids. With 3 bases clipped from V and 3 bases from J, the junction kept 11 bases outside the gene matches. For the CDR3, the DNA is TGTGCCAGCAGTTTGGTAGCAGGGGGAAGATTTGGAAACACCATATATTTT. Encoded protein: CASSLVAGGRFGNTIYF.

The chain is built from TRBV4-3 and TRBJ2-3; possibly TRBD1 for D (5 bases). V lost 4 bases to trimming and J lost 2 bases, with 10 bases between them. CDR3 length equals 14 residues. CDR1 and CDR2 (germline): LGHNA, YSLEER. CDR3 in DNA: TGCGCCAGCAGCCGTCGACAGAACACAGATACGCAGTATTTT. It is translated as CASSRRQNTDTQYF.

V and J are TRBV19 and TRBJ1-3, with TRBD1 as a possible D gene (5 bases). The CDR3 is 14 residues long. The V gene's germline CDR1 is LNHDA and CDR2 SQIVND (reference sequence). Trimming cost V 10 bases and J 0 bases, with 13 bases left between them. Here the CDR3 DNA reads TGTGCCACCCTAACGACAGCCTCTGGAAACACCATATATTTT. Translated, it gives CATLTTASGNTIYF. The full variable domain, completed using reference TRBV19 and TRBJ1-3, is DGGITQSPKYLFRKEGQNVTLSCEQNLNHDAMYWYRQDPGQGLRLIYYSQIVNDFQKGDIAEGYSVSREKKESFPLTVTSAQKNPTAFYLCATLTTASGNTIYFGEGSWLTVV.